Listed below are T cell receptor beta chains from one sample, sequenced in a study of T cell responses to AZD1222 COVID-19 vaccine. Only in-frame clones appear in the TCRdb table, and some are missing; sequencing was by immunoSEQ multiplex PCR. This table holds more than 150,000 clones, over 90% found once. This specimen consisted of peripheral blood, obtained 28 days after the second AZD1222 dose. These receptors all stem from an adult who received the AZD1222 COVID-19 vaccine. Both conserved end residues are part of each CDR3. A D gene is named only where the DNA matches it firmly. Size is stated for part of the rows, as once, few or many counts, or as a class when the clone is expanded.

>once|TRBV6-5|TRBD2|TRBJ2-1
CASSYSASGVYNEQFF
TGTGCCAGCAGTTACTCGGCTAGCGGTGTTTACAATGAGCAGTTCTTC
>-|TRBV29-1|TRBD1|TRBJ2-1
CSVTGTALLNEQFF
TGCAGCGTTACCGGGACAGCCCTCTTGAATGAGCAGTTCTTC
>-|TRBV5-1|-|TRBJ2-7
CASSSVGGNEQYF
TGCGCCAGCAGCTCCGTTGGGGGCAACGAGCAGTACTTC
>once|TRBV10-3|TRBD2|TRBJ2-1
CAILGTSGYNEQFF
TGTGCCATCCTCGGGACTAGCGGTTACAATGAGCAGTTCTTC
>-|TRBV4-1|TRBD1|TRBJ1-1
CASSQPGQGTEAFF
TGCGCCAGCAGCCAACCGGGACAGGGAACTGAAGCTTTCTTT
>-|TRBV19|TRBD1|TRBJ1-1
CATQGFRGINTEAFF
TGTGCCACCCAAGGGTTCAGGGGGATCAACACTGAAGCTTTCTTT
>-|TRBV28|TRBD2|TRBJ2-1
CASQSGASGYNEQFF
TGTGCCAGTCAATCTGGGGCTAGCGGATACAATGAGCAGTTCTTC
>-|TRBV18|-|TRBJ2-3
CASSPMGRVSTDTQYF
TGTGCCAGCTCACCAATGGGGCGGGTGAGCACAGATACGCAGTATTTT
>-|TRBV9|-|TRBJ1-5
CASSVVGDSNQPQHF
TGTGCCAGCAGCGTAGTGGGCGATAGCAATCAGCCCCAGCATTTT
>-|TRBV18|TRBD2|TRBJ2-7
CASSPPVGLAGGPLYEQYF
TGTGCCAGCTCACCACCAGTCGGCCTAGCGGGAGGGCCTCTCTACGAGCAGTACTTC
>-|TRBV4-2|-|TRBJ2-2
CASSQGLSPNTGELFF
TGTGCCAGCAGCCAAGGCCTGTCCCCGAACACCGGGGAGCTGTTTTTT
>-|TRBV6-5|-|TRBJ1-3
CASSFGNTIYF
TGTGCCAGCAGTTTCGGAAACACCATATATTTT
>-|TRBV6-4|TRBD2|TRBJ2-1
CASSERSGRGNEQFF
TGTGCCAGCAGTGAGCGTAGCGGGAGAGGAAATGAGCAGTTCTTC
>-|TRBV29-1|TRBD1|TRBJ2-7
CSVLRDREPYEQYF
TGCAGCGTTCTCCGAGACAGGGAACCCTACGAGCAGTACTTC
>-|TRBV5-1|-|TRBJ1-4
CASSLGGRADEKLFF
TGCGCCAGCAGCCTTGGTGGGAGAGCTGACGAAAAACTGTTTTTT
>-|TRBV4-1|TRBD2|TRBJ2-1
CASSVQLAGAYNEQFF
TGCGCCAGCAGCGTACAACTAGCGGGGGCCTACAATGAGCAGTTCTTC
>once|TRBV24-1|TRBD2|TRBJ2-1
CATSDPSGGKQFF
TGTGCCACCAGTGACCCTAGCGGGGGTAAGCAGTTCTTC
>-|TRBV3-1/TRBV3-2|TRBD2|TRBJ2-7
CASSHFGLAGGMAEQYF
TGTGCCAGCAGCCATTTTGGACTAGCGGGAGGAATGGCCGAGCAGTACTTC
>-|TRBV5-4|-|TRBJ2-3
CASRSDLRDTQYF
TGTGCCAGCAGATCGGACTTGAGAGATACGCAGTATTTT
>-|TRBV12-3/TRBV12-4|-|TRBJ1-6
CASGRRDNSPLHF
TGTGCCAGCGGTCGCCGGGATAATTCACCCCTCCACTTT
>-|TRBV9|-|TRBJ2-3
CASSVGKDTQYF
TGTGCCAGCAGCGTAGGAAAGGATACGCAGTATTTT
>-|TRBV29-1|-|TRBJ2-2
CSAGDTGELFF
TGCAGCGCAGGGGACACCGGGGAGCTGTTTTTT
>-|TRBV13|TRBD1|TRBJ1-6
CASSQLSGQGASYNSPLHF
TGTGCCAGCAGCCAGCTGTCGGGACAGGGGGCCTCCTATAATTCACCCCTCCACTTT
>-|TRBV19|-|TRBJ2-7
CASTSTEQGNEQYF
TGTGCCAGTACCTCCACCGAGCAGGGGAACGAGCAGTACTTC
>once|TRBV30|-|TRBJ1-1
CAWSREANTEAFF
TGTGCCTGGAGCCGAGAGGCGAACACTGAAGCTTTCTTT
>-|TRBV13|TRBD1|TRBJ1-2
CASGQGGRGYTF
TGTGCCAGCGGACAGGGTGGGCGCGGCTACACCTTC
>-|TRBV6-5|-|TRBJ1-2
CASSSSGSSYGYTF
TGTGCCAGCAGCAGTTCGGGCAGCTCCTATGGCTACACCTTC
>-|TRBV7-2|-|TRBJ1-4
CASSLVRGRNEKLFF
TGTGCCAGCAGCTTAGTGAGAGGGCGAAATGAAAAACTGTTTTTT
>-|TRBV6-2/TRBV6-3|-|TRBJ2-5
CASSSLTGLQETQYF
TGTGCCAGCAGTTCTCTAACAGGGCTTCAAGAGACCCAGTACTTC
>-|TRBV5-1|TRBD1|TRBJ1-2
CASSLAPTGNYGYTF
TGCGCCAGCAGCTTGGCCCCGACAGGGAACTATGGCTACACCTTC
>-|TRBV7-8|TRBD2|TRBJ2-3
CASSSGLAGIGSTDTQYF
TGTGCCAGCAGCTCGGGACTAGCGGGAATCGGGAGTACAGATACGCAGTATTTT
>few|TRBV19|-|TRBJ1-4
CASMSNPGATNEKLFF
TGTGCCAGTATGAGTAACCCAGGGGCAACTAATGAAAAACTGTTTTTT
>-|TRBV29-1|-|TRBJ1-4
CSVGEGGGEKLFF
TGCAGCGTTGGGGAAGGGGGTGGGGAAAAACTGTTTTTT
>-|TRBV9|-|TRBJ1-6
CASSVQGYNSPLHF
TGTGCCAGCAGCGTGCAGGGGTATAATTCACCCCTCCACTTT
>-|TRBV19|-|TRBJ1-1
CASRGRNTEAFF
TGTGCCAGTAGGGGGAGGAACACTGAAGCTTTCTTT
>-|TRBV11-2|TRBD2|TRBJ2-1
CASSSLAGPYNEQFF
TGTGCCAGCAGCTCACTAGCGGGGCCTTACAATGAGCAGTTCTTC